This T cell receptor (beta chain) was captured by sequencing in a study of T-cell reconstitution after alpha-beta-depleted transplantation in children. The study, taken as a whole, reports: The authors attributed T-cell counts and diversity one year after transplant mostly to newly produced T cells.

V was pared by 5 bases and J by 7 bases, with 12 bases between. The length of the CDR3 is 13 residues. Germline CDR1 SEHNR, CDR2 FQNEAQ (reference sequence). Unique molecular identifiers were built into the TCRbeta library. A single record per CDR3 protein comes from TCRdb applying MiXCR to the PCR reads. The profile shows almost 500,000 distinct CDR3 sequences, roughly a tenth of them singletons. As concerns this clonotype: Its antigen is unidentified.

The source is a child aged 2-15 years with inherited bone marrow failure, due to receive a stem cell transplant. This chain joins TRBV7-9 and TRBJ2-1, with a possible D match to TRBD1 (5 bases). The sequencing used PBMCs, collected before TCRalphabeta/CD19-depleted stem cell transplant. Here the CDR3 DNA reads TGTGCCAGCAGCGGCAGGGATCGGAATGAGCAGTTCTTC. Translated, it gives CASSGRDRNEQFF. The full variable domain, with the rest looked up from reference TRBV7-9 and TRBJ2-1, is DTGVSQNPRHKITKRGQNVTFRCDPISEHNRLYWYRQTLGQGPEFLTYFQNEAQLEKSRLLSDRFSAERPKGSFSTLEIQRTEQGDSAMYLCASSGRDRNEQFFGPGTRLTVL.